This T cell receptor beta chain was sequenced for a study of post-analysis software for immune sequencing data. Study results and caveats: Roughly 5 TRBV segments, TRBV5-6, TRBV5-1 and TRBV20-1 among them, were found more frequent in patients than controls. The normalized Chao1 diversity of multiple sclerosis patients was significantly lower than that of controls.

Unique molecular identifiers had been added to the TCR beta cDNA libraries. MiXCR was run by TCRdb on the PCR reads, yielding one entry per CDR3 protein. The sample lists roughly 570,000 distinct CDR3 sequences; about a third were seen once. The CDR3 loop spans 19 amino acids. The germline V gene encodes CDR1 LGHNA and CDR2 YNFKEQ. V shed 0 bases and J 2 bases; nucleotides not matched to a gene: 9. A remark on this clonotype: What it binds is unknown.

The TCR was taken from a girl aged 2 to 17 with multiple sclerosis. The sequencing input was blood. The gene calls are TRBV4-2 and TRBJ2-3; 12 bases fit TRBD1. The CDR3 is CASSQDGGQGAFSTDTQYF. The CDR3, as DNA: TGTGCCAGCAGCCAAGATGGGGGACAGGGGGCCTTCTCCACAGATACGCAGTATTTT.